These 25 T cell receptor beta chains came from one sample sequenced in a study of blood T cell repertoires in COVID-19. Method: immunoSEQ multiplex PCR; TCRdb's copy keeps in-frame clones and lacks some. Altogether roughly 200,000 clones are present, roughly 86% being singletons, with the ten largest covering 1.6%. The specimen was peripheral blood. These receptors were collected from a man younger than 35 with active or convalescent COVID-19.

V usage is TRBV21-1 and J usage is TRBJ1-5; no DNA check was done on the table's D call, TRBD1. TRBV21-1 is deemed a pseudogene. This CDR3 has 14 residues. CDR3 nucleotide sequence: TGTGCCAGCAGCAAAGGACAGTGCAATCAGCCCCAGCATTTT. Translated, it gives CASSKGQCNQPQHF.

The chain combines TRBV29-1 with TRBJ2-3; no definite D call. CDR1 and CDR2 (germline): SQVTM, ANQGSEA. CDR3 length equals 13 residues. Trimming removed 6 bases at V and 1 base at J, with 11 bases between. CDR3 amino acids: CSVKAQGTDTQYF. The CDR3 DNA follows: TGCAGCGTGAAGGCGCAGGGCACAGATACGCAGTATTTT.

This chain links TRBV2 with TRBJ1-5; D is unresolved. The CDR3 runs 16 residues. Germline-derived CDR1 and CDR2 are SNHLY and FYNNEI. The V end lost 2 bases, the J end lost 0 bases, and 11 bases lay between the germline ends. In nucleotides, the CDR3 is TGTGCCAGCAGTGAATCGGGAGGGATTAGCAATCAGCCCCAGCATTTT. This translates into CASSESGGISNQPQHF.

CDR3: CASSPQGGEQYF. CDR3 coding DNA: TGTGCCAGCAGTCCACAGGGCGGCGAGCAGTACTTC. The V and J genes are TRBV6-5 and TRBJ2-7; tentatively, D is TRBD1 (6 bases). The CDR3 covers 12 residues. V lost 5 bases, J lost 6 bases, and 11 bases lay in between. Germline V gives CDR1 MNHEY, CDR2 SVGAGI.

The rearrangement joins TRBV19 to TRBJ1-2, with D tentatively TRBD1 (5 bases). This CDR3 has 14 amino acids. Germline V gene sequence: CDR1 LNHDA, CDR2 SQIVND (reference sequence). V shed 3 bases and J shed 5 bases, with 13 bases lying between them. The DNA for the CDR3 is TGTGCCAGTAGTATTCGCCGACAGCTATATGGCTACACCTTC. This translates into CASSIRRQLYGYTF.

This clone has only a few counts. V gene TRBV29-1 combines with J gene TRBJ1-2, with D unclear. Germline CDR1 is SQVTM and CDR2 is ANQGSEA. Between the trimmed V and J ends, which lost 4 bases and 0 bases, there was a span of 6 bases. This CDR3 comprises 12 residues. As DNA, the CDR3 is TGCAGCGTTGCGGGAGCTAACTATGGCTACACCTTC. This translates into CSVAGANYGYTF.

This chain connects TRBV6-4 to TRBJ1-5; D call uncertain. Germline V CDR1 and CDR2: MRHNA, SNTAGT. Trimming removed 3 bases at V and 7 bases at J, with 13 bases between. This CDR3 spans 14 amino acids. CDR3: CASSEVLGGQPQHF. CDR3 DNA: TGTGCCAGCAGTGAAGTGTTAGGAGGACAGCCCCAGCATTTT.

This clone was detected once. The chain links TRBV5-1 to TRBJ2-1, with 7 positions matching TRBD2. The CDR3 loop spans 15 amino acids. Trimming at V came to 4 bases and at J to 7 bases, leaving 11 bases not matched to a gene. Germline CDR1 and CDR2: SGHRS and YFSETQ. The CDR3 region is CASSPGLNPENEQFF. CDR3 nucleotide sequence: TGCGCCAGCAGCCCGGGACTAAACCCGGAGAATGAGCAGTTCTTC.

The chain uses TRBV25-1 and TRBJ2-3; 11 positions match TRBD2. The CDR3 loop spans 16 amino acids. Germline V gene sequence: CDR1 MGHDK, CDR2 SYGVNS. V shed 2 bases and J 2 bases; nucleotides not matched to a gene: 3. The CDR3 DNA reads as TGTGCCAGCAGTGAAGTAGCGGGGGGGCTCACAGATACGCAGTATTTT. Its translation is CASSEVAGGLTDTQYF.

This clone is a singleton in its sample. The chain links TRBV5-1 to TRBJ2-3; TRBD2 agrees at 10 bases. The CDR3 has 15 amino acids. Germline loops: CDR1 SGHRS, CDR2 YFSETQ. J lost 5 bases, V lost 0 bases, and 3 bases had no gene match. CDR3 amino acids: CASSLASGGLDTQYF. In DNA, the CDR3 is TGCGCCAGCAGCTTGGCTAGCGGGGGCCTAGATACGCAGTATTTT.

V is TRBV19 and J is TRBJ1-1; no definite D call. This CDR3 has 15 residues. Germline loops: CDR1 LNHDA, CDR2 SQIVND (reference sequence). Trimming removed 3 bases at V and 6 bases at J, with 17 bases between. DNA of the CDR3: TGTGCCAGTAGTATCCCGTACCTCCCCCGCGCTGAAGCTTTCTTT. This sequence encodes CASSIPYLPRAEAFF.

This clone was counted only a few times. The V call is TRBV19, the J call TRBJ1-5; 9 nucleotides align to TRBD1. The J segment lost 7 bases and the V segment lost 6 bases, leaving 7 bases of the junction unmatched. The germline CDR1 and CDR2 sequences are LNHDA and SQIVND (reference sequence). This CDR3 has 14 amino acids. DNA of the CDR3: TGTGCCAGTAGCTCGGGACAGGGAGAACAGCCCCAGCATTTT. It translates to CASSSGQGEQPQHF. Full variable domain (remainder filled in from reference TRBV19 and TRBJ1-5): DGGITQSPKYLFRKEGQNVTLSCEQNLNHDAMYWYRQDPGQGLRLIYYSQIVNDFQKGDIAEGYSVSREKKESFPLTVTSAQKNPTAFYLCASSSGQGEQPQHFGDGTRLSIL.

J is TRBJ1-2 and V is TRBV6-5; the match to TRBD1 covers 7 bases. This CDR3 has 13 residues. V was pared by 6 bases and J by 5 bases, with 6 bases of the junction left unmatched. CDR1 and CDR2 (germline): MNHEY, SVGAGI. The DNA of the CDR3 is TGTGCCAGCAGGAGGGACAGCAAATATGGCTACACCTTC. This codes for CASRRDSKYGYTF.

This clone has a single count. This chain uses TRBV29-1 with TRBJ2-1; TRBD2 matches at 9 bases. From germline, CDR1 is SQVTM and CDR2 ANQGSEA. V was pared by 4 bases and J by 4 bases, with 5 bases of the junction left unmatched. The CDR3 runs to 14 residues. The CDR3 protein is CSVGVAGDYNEQFF. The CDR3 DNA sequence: TGCAGCGTTGGGGTAGCGGGAGATTACAATGAGCAGTTCTTC.

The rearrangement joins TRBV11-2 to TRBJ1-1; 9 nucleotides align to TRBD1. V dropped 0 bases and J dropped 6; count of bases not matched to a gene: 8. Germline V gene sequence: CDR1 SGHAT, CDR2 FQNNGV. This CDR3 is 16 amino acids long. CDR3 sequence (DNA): TGTGCCAGCAGCTTAGAGACTGCGACAGGGGGGTCTGAAGCTTTCTTT. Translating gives CASSLETATGGSEAFF.

Here the CDR3 reads CASSLFRGNTEAFF. In DNA form, the CDR3 reads TGTGCCAGCAGCTTATTCCGCGGGAACACTGAAGCTTTCTTT. V is TRBV7-9 and J is TRBJ1-1, with D hard to call. Germline V CDR1 and CDR2: SEHNR, FQNEAQ (reference sequence). This CDR3 is built from 14 residues. With 2 bases removed from V and 1 base from J, the gap between germline ends came to 8 bases.

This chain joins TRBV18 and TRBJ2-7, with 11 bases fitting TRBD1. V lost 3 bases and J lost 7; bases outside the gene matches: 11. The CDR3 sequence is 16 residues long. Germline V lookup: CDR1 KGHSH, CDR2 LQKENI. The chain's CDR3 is CASSPKTGQGEWEQYF. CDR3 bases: TGTGCCAGCTCACCGAAGACGGGACAGGGGGAGTGGGAGCAGTACTTC.

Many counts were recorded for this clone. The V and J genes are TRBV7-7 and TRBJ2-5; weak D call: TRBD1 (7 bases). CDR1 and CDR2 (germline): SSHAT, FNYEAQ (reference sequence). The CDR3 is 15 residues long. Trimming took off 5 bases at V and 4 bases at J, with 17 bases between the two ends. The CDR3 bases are TGTGCCAGCAGCATACAGGGGACTGTTGGAGAGACCCAGTACTTC. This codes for CASSIQGTVGETQYF.

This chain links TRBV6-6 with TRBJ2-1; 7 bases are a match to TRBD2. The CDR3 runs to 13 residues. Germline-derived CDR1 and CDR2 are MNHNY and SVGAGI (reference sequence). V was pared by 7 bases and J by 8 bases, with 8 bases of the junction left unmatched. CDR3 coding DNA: TGTGCCAGCAAGTCGGGAGGTTCTGATGAGCAGTTCTTC. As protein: CASKSGGSDEQFF.

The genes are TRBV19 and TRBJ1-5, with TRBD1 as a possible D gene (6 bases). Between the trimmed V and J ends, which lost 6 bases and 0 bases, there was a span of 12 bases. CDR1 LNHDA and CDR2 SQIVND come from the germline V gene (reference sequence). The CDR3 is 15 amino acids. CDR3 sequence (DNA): TGTGCCAGTAGCGGACAGCCTTATAGCAATCAGCCCCAGCATTTT. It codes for CASSGQPYSNQPQHF.

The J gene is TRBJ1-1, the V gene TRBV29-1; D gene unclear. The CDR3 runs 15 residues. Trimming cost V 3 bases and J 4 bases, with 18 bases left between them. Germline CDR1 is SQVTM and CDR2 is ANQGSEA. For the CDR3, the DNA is TGCAGCGTTGAGAGGGCAGGAGCCTGGTCCACTGAAGCTTTCTTT. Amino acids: CSVERAGAWSTEAFF.

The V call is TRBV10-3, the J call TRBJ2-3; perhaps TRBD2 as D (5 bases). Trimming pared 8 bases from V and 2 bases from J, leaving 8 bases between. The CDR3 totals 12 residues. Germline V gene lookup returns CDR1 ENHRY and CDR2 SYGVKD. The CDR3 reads CAIRENTDTQYF. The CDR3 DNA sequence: TGTGCCATCCGGGAAAACACAGATACGCAGTATTTT.

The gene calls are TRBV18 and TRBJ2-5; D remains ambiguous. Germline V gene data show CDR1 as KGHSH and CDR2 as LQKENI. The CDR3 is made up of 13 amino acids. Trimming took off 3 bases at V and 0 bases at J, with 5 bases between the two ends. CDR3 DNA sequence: TGTGCCAGCTCACCCCTCTACCAAGAGACCCAGTACTTC. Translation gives CASSPLYQETQYF. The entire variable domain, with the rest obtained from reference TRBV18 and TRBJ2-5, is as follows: NAGVMQNPRHLVRRRGQEARLRCSPMKGHSHVYWYRQLPEEGLKFMVYLQKENIIDESGMPKERFSAEFPKEGPSILRIQQVVRGDSAAYFCASSPLYQETQYFGPGTRLLVL.

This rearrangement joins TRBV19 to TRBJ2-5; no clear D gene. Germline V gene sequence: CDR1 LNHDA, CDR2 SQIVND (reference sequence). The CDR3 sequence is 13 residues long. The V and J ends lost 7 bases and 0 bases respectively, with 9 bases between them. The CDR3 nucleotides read TGTGCCAGTAACAAGGAGTACCAAGAGACCCAGTACTTC. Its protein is CASNKEYQETQYF.

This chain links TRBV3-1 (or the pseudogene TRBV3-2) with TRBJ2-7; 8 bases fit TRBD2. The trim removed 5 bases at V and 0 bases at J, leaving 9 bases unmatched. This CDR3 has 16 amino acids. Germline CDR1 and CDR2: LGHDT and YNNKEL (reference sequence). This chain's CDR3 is CASSGHLAGRSYEQYF. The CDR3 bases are TGTGCCAGCAGCGGACATCTAGCGGGTCGCTCCTACGAGCAGTACTTC.